This T cell receptor beta chain was recovered during a study of identical twins. Among all donors, each was a healthy Caucasian. Points from the study as a whole: Alpha sequences that were out-of-frame and twin-shared showed an excess of low generation probability. There was more out-of-frame TCR alpha sharing in monozygotic twins than models estimated. Carriage of fewer insertions was seen in abundant cord blood beta clonotypes, whereas memory repertoires showed none.

This clonotype came up a few times. Antigen: not known. TCRdb analysed the 5' RACE reads with MiXCR anew, one entry per CDR3 protein. The profile shows about 250,000 distinct CDR3 sequences, 7.5% of them singletons. V lost 5 bases, J lost 1 base, and 10 bases stayed unmatched. Germline assignment: CDR1 SGDLS and CDR2 YYNGEE. The CDR3 length is 16 residues. Separately, the same data were catalogued under a study of yellow fever vaccine responses in identical twins.

The source is a woman younger than 30 in good health. The chain combines TRBV9 with TRBJ2-3; 7 bases are a match to TRBD2. The source material was CD8+ T cells sorted from blood. The CDR3 nucleotides read TGTGCCAGCAGTGGGTTGAGCGGGGACGGCACAGATACGCAGTATTTT. It specifies CASSGLSGDGTDTQYF.